This TCR beta chain appears in the sequencing data of a study of human T cells and chemical hapten exposure (dated by TCRdb to 2020 to 2022). Turning to the overall study: For sensitization, 2% DPC in acetone was applied to a 2 cm by 2 cm area of upper inner arm skin. Patient blood was sampled pre-sensitization (week 0) and at 2, 6 and about 24 weeks after DPC sensitization. Throughout the roughly 25-week study period, patients were also given weekly therapeutic DPC doses on the scalp. Blood for TCR sequencing was provided by twenty-nine alopecia patients at one to four time points (pre-sensitization, 2, 6 and 24 weeks). In alopecia patients, the study followed how the peripheral blood TCR repertoire changed in vivo over primary and secondary sensitization to diphenylcyclopropenone (DPC), a hapten. The libraries were sequenced as a pool, and the TCR yield per sample differed mostly because of small variations in library volumes within the pool. Patch tests used Finn chambers with 0.01% DPC on the upper back, scored after 6 days by International Contact Dermatitis Research Group standards. Most of the patients in the cohort were female, and the cohort covered alopecia areata with under or over 50% scalp involvement, alopecia totalis and alopecia universalis. General findings and caveats noted by the study authors: DPC sensitization did not change the number of TCRs with a frequency above 1 in 1000, and there was no evidence of changes in global repertoire structure. Repeated subsampling changed both the strength of the expansion versus patch-test correlation and the threshold at which the correlation became significant. Because every patient had alopecia, a presumed autoimmune disease, the patients' immune response might differ from that of healthy individuals. The number of PT1 expanded TCRs positively correlated with patch test score, significant at thresholds 8, 16 and 32 but not 4. Expanded TCRs formed significantly more large CDR3 similarity clusters than pre-sensitization or healthy control sets, consistent with antigen-driven responses.

This clonotype has only a few counts. What antigen it recognizes has not been identified. Base qualities are not at hand, and no much larger clone is one base apart. In the paper's terms, the time point label means: patch test 1, 2 weeks after DPC sensitization. The sample's treatment or condition label is to be understood as: therapeutic diphenylcyclopropenone sensitization with weekly scalp DPC. At each patch-test visit, blood was drawn before the patch test was applied. To be eligible, patients had to be aged 18 to 70, diagnosed with alopecia and judged suitable for DPC therapy, while pregnant patients were excluded. Total RNA was extracted from unfractionated whole blood that had been collected in Tempus Blood RNA tubes. Libraries were prepared through RACE. Sequencer: NextSeq 500. Library preparation attached unique molecular identifiers to individual cDNA molecules for quantitative, reproducible TCR counting. Both TCR alpha and TCR beta chains were sequenced from each blood RNA sample. Concerning the study's data processing: A median of around 100,000 TCRs per sample was observed, with a range of about 20,000 to 700,000. The Decombinator software suite was used to annotate the V, J and CDR3 of the TCR reads. For the PS versus PT1 abundance plots, all samples were subsampled to the same number of TCRs (28,000). Expanded TCRs were defined as absent before sensitization and observed at least eight times at the 2-week time point. TCRdb reanalyzed the raw reads on its own, using fastp at Q25 for trimming and MiXCR for clone calling, and kept in-frame beta chains. Each record represents a unique CDR3 protein, reported with the most common genes and DNA among its rows. For this entry, the V and J calls and clone size follow TCRdb and not the study's own pipeline. The sample yields about 360,000 distinct CDR3 sequences; roughly 4.8% were counted once. Of the sample, about 2.1% falls within the top ten clones.

From a lookup of the germline V gene, CDR1 and CDR2 are MDHEN and SYDVKM. Trimming removed 7 bases from V and 4 bases from J, leaving 15 bases between the germline ends. The CDR3 spans 14 residues, from the cysteine through the phenylalanine. Of all the DNA, just the CDR3 is kept, 42 bases in frame from base 1. This sequence uses TRBV28 and TRBJ2-3; the D segment could be TRBD2, given 5 matching bases. The source material was whole blood, sampled in connection with sensitization to the hapten diphenylcyclopropenone (DPC). This clonotype was sampled from a woman aged 50 to 60 with alopecia areata. Some clones in this sample may be carry-over from other donors' samples. The DNA sequence is TGTGCCAGCACCCTCCCCGGGGTCCCAGATACGCAGTATTTT. Its product reads: CASTLPGVPDTQYF. Reference TRBV28 and TRBJ2-3 genes cover what lies past the CDR3, so the full variable domain is DVKVTQSSRYLVKRTGEKVFLECVQDMDHENMFWYRQDPGLGLRLIYFSYDVKMKEKGDIPEGYSVSREKKERFSLILESASTNQTSMYLCASTLPGVPDTQYFGPGTRLTVL.